The entry below gives a single T cell receptor beta chain sequence along with its context. This record comes from a study of blood T cell repertoires in COVID-19. Study summary: Acute and convalescent COVID-19 specimens originated in the United States, Italy and Spain. Sample material is recorded as cDNA or gDNA derived from T cells, B-cell-depleted T cells, or PBMCs.

The authors' processing: Reference gene primer amplification in the assay estimated nucleated cell counts. Here immunoSEQ multiplex PCR was the method, and the copy in TCRdb shows in-frame clones only, minus some. V and J calls and clone size come straight from that table; D and trimming were deduced from the DNA. The sample includes 150,000 to 200,000 clones, 65% to 80% seen only once; the top ten take roughly 12%. The CDR3 consists of 15 residues. V was clipped by 7 bases and J by 4 bases; unmatched bases: 8. From germline, CDR1 is SGHNT and CDR2 YYREEE (reference sequence). The TCR was taken from a man in his fifties who had recovered from COVID-19. The material sequenced was peripheral blood. The gene calls are TRBV5-4 and TRBJ2-6; TRBD1 matches 7 bases. This chain's CDR3 is CASRDTGAGANVLTF. CDR3 nucleotide sequence: TGTGCCAGCCGCGATACAGGGGCCGGGGCCAACGTCCTGACTTTC.